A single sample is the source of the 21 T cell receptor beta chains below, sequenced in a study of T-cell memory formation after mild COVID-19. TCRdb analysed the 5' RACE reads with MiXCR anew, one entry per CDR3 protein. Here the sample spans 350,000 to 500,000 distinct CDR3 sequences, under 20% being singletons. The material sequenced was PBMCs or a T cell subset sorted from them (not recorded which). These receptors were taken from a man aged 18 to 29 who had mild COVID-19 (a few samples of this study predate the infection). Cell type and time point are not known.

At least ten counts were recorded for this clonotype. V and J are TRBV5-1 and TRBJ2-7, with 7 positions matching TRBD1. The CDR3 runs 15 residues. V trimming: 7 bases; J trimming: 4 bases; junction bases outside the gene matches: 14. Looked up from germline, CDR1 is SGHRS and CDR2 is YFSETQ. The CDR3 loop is CASAAQAGGLYEQYF. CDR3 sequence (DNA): TGCGCCAGCGCCGCTCAGGCAGGGGGTTTGTACGAGCAGTACTTC.

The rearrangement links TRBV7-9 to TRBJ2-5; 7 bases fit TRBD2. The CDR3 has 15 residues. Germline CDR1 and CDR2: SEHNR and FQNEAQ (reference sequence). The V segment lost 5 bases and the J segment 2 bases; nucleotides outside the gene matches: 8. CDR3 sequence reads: CASSADLAEQETQYF. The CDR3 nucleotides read TGTGCCAGCAGCGCAGACCTAGCGGAACAAGAGACCCAGTACTTC.

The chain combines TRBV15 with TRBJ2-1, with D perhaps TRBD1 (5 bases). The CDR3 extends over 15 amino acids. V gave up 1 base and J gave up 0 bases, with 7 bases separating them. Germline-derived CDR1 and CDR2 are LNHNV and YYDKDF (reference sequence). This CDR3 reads CATSRGQFSYNEQFF. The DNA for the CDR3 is TGTGCCACCAGCAGAGGACAGTTCTCCTACAATGAGCAGTTCTTC.

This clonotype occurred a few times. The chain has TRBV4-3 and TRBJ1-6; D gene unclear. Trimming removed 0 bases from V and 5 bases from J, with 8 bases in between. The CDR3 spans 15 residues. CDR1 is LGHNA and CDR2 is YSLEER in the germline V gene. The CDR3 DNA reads TGCGCCAGCAGCCAAGACTGGGGAGATAATTCACCCCTCCACTTT. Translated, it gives CASSQDWGDNSPLHF.

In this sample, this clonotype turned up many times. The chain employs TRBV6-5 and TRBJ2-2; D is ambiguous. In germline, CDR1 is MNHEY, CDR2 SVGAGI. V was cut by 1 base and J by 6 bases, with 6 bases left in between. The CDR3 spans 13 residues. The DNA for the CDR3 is TGTGCCAGCAGTTACTTGGGCGCCGGGGAGCTGTTTTTT. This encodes CASSYLGAGELFF.

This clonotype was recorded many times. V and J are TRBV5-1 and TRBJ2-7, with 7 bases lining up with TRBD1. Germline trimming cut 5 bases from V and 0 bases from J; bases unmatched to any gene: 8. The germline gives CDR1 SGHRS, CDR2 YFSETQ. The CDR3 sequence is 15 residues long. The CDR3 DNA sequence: TGCGCCAGCAGTGACCCGGGACAGAGCTCCTACGAGCAGTACTTC. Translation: CASSDPGQSSYEQYF.

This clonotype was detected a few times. CDR3 in DNA: TGTGCCAGCAGCTTAAATCCCGCCCAGGACTTGATGCAGGACACTGAAGCTTTCTTT. Encoded protein: CASSLNPAQDLMQDTEAFF. The chain combines TRBV7-3 with TRBJ1-1; the D is unclear. With 1 base removed from V and 3 bases from J, the gap between germline ends came to 24 bases. Germline CDR1 and CDR2: SGHTA and FQGTGA. This CDR3 has 19 residues.

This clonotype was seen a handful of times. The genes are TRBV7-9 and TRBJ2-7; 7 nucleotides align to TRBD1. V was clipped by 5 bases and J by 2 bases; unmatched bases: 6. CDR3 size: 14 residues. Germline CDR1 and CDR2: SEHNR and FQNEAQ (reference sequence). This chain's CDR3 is CASSQSGQAYEQYV. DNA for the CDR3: TGTGCCAGCAGCCAGTCAGGACAGGCCTACGAGCAGTACGTC.

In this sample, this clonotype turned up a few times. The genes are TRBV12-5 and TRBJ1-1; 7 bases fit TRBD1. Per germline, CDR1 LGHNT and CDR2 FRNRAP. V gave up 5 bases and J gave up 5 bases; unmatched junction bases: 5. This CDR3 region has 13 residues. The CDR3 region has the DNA TGTGCTAGTGGTCGGACGGACAGGACTGAAGCTTTCTTT. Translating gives CASGRTDRTEAFF.

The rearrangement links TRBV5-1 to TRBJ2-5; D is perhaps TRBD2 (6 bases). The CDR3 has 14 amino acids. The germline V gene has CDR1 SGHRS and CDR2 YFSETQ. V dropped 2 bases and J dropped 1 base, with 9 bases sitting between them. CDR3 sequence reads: CASSFTGSQETQYF. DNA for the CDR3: TGCGCCAGCAGCTTTACCGGGAGCCAAGAGACCCAGTACTTC.

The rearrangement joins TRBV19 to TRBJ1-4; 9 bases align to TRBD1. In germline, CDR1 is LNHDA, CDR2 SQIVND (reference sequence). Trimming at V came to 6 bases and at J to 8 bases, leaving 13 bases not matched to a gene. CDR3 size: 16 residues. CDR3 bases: TGTGCCAGTAGCCATCACCCCGCGGACAGGGGAGAAAAACTGTTTTTT. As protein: CASSHHPADRGEKLFF.

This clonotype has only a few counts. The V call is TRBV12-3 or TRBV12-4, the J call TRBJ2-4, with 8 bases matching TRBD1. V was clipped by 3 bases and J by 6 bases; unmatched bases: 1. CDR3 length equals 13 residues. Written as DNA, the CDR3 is TGTGCCAGCAGTTTCGGACAGGGAAACATTCAGTACTTC. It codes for CASSFGQGNIQYF.

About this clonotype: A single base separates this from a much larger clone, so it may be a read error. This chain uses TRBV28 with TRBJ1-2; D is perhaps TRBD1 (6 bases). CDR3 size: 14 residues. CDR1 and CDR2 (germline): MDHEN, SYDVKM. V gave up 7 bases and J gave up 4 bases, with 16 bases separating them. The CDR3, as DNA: TGTGCCAGCACCGAATCAGGGGCAATCTATGGCTACACCTTC. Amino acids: CASTESGAIYGYTF.

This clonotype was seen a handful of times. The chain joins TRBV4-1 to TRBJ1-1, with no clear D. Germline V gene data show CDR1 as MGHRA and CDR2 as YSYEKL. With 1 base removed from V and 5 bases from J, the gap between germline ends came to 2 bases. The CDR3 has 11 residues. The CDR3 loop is CASSQATEAFF. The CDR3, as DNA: TGCGCCAGCAGCCAAGCTACTGAAGCTTTCTTT.

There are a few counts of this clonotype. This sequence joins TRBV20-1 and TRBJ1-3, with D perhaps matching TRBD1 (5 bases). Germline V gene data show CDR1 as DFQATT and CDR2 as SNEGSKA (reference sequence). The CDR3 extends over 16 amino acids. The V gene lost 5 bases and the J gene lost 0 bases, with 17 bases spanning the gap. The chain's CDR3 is CSAQYGGRYSGNTIYF. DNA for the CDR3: TGCAGTGCTCAATACGGGGGACGATACTCTGGAAACACCATATATTTT.

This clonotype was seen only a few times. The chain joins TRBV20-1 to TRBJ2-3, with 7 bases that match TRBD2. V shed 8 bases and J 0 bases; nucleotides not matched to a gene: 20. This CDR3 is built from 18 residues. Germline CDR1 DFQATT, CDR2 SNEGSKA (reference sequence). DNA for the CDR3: TGCAGTACCACCCCCGGGACTCCAGCGGGGACTAGCACAGATACGCAGTATTTT. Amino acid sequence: CSTTPGTPAGTSTDTQYF.

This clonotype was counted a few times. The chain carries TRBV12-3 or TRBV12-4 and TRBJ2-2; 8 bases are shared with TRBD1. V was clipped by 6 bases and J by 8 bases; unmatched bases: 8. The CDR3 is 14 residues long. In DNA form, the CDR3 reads TGTGCCAGCAGCCTCGTGGACAGGGCTGGGGAGCTGTTTTTT. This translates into CASSLVDRAGELFF.

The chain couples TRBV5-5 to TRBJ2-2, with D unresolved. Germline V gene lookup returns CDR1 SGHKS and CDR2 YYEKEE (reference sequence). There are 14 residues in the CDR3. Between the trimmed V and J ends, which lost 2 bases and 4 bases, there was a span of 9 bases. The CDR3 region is CASSLWRFTGELFF. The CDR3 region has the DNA TGTGCCAGCAGCTTATGGCGATTCACCGGGGAGCTGTTTTTT.

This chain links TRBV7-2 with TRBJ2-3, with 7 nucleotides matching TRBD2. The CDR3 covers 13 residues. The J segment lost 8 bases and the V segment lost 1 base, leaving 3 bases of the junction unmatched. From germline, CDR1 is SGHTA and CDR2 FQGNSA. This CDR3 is CASSLERGRTQYF. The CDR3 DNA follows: TGTGCCAGCAGCTTAGAGCGGGGACGTACGCAGTATTTT. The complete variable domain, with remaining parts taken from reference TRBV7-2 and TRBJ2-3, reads GAGVSQSPSNKVTEKGKDVELRCDPISGHTALYWYRQSLGQGLEFLIYFQGNSAPDKSGLPSDRFSAERTGGSVSTLTIQRTQQEDSAVYLCASSLERGRTQYFGPGTRLTVL.

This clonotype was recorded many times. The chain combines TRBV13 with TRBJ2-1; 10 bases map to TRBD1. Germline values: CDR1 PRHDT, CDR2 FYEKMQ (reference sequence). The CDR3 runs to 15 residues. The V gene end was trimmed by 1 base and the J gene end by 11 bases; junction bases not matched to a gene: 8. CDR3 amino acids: CASSLETGTGEKQFF. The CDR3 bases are TGTGCCAGCAGCTTAGAAACCGGGACAGGGGAGAAGCAGTTCTTC.

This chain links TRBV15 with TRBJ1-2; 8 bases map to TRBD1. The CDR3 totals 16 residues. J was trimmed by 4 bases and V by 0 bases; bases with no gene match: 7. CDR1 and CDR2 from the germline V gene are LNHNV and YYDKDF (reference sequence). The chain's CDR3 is CATSRDRGTGGYGYTF. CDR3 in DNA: TGTGCCACCAGCAGAGATCGCGGGACAGGTGGCTATGGCTACACCTTC. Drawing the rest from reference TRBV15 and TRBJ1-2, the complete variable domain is DAMVIQNPRYQVTQFGKPVTLSCSQTLNHNVMYWYQQKSSQAPKLLFHYYDKDFNNEADTPDNFQSRRPNTSFCFLDIRSPGLGDTAMYLCATSRDRGTGGYGYTFGSGTRLTVV.